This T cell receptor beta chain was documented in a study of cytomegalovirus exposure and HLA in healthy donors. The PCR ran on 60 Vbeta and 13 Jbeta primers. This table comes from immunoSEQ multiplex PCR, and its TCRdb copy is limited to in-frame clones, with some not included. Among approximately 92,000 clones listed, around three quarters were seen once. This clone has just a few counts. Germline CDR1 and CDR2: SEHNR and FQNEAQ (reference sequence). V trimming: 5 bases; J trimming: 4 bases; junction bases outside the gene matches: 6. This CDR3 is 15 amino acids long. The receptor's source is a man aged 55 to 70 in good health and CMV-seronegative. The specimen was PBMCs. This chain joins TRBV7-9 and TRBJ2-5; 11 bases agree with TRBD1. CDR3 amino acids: CASSQDGTGGETQYF. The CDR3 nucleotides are TGTGCCAGCAGCCAAGACGGGACAGGGGGAGAGACCCAGTACTTC.